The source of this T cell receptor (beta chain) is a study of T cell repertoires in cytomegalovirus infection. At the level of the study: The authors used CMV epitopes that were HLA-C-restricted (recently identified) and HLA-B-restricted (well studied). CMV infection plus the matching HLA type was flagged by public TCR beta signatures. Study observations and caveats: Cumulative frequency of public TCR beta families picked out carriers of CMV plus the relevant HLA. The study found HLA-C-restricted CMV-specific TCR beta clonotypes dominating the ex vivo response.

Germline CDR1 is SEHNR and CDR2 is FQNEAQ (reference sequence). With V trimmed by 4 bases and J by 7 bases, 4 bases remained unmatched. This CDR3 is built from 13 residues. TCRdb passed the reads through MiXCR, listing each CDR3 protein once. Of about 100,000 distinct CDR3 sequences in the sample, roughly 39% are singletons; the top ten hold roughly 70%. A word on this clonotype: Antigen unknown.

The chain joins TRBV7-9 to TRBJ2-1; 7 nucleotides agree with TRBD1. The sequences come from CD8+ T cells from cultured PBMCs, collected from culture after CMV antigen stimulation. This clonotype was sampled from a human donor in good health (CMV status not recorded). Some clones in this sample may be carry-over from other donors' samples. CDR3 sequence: CASSSDRENEQFF. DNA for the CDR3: TGTGCCAGCAGCTCTGACAGGGAAAATGAGCAGTTCTTC.